These 2 T cell receptor beta chains originate from one sample sequenced in a study of blood T cell repertoires in COVID-19. Assay: immunoSEQ multiplex PCR; the TCRdb copy retains only in-frame clones and omits some. The table shows 150,000 to 200,000 clones, with 70% to 80% occurring only once. Sequencing was done on a sample of peripheral blood. Receptor source: a man aged 45-65 years who had recovered from COVID-19.

V is TRBV7-9 and J is TRBJ2-2, with a weak D call TRBD1 (6 bases). The CDR3 is made up of 17 amino acids. CDR1 SEHNR and CDR2 FQNEAQ come from the germline V gene (reference sequence). V lost 1 base and J 2 bases, leaving 14 bases between the germline ends. The CDR3 reads CASSLGIRQANTGELFF. The CDR3 bases are TGTGCCAGCAGCTTAGGTATCAGACAGGCAAACACCGGGGAGCTGTTTTTT.

This clone was detected many times. V is TRBV2 and J is TRBJ2-7, with 9 bases fitting TRBD1. Looked up from germline, CDR1 is SNHLY and CDR2 is FYNNEI. V shed 3 bases, J shed 4 bases, and the junction held 13 bases outside the gene matches. This CDR3 spans 17 amino acids. The CDR3 coding sequence is TGTGCCAGCAGTGAGACAACGGTCGGGACAGGGTTGTACGAGCAGTACTTC. Translation gives CASSETTVGTGLYEQYF.